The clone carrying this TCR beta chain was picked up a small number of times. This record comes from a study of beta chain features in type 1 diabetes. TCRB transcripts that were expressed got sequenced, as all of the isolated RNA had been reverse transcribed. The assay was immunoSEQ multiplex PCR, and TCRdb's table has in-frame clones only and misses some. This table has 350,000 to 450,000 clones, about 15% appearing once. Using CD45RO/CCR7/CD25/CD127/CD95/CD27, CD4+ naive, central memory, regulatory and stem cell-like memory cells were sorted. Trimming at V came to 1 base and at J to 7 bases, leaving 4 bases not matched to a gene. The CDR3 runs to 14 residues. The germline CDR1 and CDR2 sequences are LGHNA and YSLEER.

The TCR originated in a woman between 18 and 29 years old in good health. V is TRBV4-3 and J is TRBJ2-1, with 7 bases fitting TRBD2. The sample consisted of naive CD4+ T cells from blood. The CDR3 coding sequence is TGCGCCAGCAGCCAAGCGGGAGGTGGGAATGAGCAGTTCTTC. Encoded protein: CASSQAGGGNEQFF.